The TCR beta chain under discussion was sequenced for a study of response to subunit inactivated influenza vaccine. The germline CDR1 and CDR2 sequences are SGHRS and YFSETQ. The CDR3 sequence is 17 residues long. The V end lost 4 bases, the J end lost 0 bases, and 14 bases lay between the germline ends. This clonotype was counted a few times. TCRdb re-called the RT-PCR reads with MiXCR, one entry per CDR3 protein. The sample holds about 520,000 distinct CDR3 sequences, approximately 11% seen once. The chain carries TRBV5-1 and TRBJ2-6, with no clear D. Sequencing used PBMCs from blood, obtained roughly 45 days after vaccination. The sequence came from a man between 50 and 59 years old who received an inactivated influenza vaccine. The CDR3 DNA sequence: TGCGCCAGCAGCCCGGCGTTCACATACTCTGGGGCCAACGTCCTGACTTTC. Its translation is CASSPAFTYSGANVLTF. The full variable domain, rest sourced from reference TRBV5-1 and TRBJ2-6, is KAGVTQTPRYLIKTRGQQVTLSCSPISGHRSVSWYQQTPGQGLQFLFEYFSETQRNKGNFPGRFSGRQFSNSRSEMNVSTLELGDSALYLCASSPAFTYSGANVLTFGAGSRLTVL.